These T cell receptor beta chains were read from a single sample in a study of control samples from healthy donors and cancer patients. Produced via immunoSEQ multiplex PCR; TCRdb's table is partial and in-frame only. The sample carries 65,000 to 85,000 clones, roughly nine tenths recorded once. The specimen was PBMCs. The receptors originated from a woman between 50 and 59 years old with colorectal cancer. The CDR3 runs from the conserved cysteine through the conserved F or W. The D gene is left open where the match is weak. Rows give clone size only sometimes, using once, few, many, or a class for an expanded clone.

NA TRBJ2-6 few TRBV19 TGTGCCAGTAGTTTAGGGGCCAACGTCCTGACTTTC CASSLGANVLTF
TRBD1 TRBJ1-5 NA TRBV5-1 TGCGCCAGCAGCTTGGGGACAGGAAGGGATCAGCCCCAGCATTTT CASSLGTGRDQPQHF
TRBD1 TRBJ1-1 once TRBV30 TGTGCCTGGGGGACAGGATGGACTGAAGCTTTCTTT CAWGTGWTEAFF
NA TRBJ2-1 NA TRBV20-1 TGCAGTGCTAGAGTTAACAATGAGCAGTTCTTC CSARVNNEQFF
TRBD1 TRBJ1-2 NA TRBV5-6 TGTGCCAGCAGCTTGCGGGGACAGGGGGAACAGGTCTATGGCTACACCTTC CASSLRGQGEQVYGYTF
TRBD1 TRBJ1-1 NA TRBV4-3 TGCGCCAGCAGCCAATCCACCAGAACAGGGGCTTTTGAAGCTTTCTTT CASSQSTRTGAFEAFF
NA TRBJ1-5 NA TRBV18 TGTGCCAGCTCACTTGAAACAGCTAGCAATCAGCCCCAGCATTTT CASSLETASNQPQHF
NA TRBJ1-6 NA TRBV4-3 TGCGCCAGCAGCCCCGGTAATTCACCCCTCCACTTT CASSPGNSPLHF
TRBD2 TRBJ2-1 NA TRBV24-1 TGTGCCACCAGTGCCCTGGGCGGGGGGGAATACAATGAGCAGTTCTTC CATSALGGGEYNEQFF
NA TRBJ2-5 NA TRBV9 TGTGCCAGCAGCGCCGATGGGGGCCATGGGGAGACCCAGTACTTC CASSADGGHGETQYF
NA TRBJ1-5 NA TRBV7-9 TGTGCCAGCAGCTTAGCGGGGGCTGGGGGCAATCAGCCCCAGCATTTT CASSLAGAGGNQPQHF
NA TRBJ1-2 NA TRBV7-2 TGTGCCAGCAGCGTCCGATTCAACGGCTACACCTTC CASSVRFNGYTF
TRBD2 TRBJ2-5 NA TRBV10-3 TGTGCCATCAGTGAAAAAACGAGACTAGCGGACCAAGAGACCCAGTACTTC CAISEKTRLADQETQYF
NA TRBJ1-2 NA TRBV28 TGTGCCAGCAGTTTAGGGGGGGCTAACTATGGCTACACCTTC CASSLGGANYGYTF